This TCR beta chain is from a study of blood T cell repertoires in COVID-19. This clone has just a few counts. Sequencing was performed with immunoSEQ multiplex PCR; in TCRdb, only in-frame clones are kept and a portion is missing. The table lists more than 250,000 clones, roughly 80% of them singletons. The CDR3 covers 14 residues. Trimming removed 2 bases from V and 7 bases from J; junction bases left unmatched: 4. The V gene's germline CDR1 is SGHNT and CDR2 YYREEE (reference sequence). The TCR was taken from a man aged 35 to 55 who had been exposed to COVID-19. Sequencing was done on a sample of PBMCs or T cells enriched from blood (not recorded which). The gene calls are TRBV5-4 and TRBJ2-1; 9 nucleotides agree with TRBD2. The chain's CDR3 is CASSLTSGLNEQFF. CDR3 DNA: TGTGCCAGCAGCTTAACTAGCGGGCTTAATGAGCAGTTCTTC. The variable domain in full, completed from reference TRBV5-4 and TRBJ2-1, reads ETGVTQSPTHLIKTRGQQVTLRCSSQSGHNTVSWYQQALGQGPQFIFQYYREEENGRGNFPPRFSGLQFPNYSSELNVNALELDDSALYLCASSLTSGLNEQFFGPGTRLTVL.